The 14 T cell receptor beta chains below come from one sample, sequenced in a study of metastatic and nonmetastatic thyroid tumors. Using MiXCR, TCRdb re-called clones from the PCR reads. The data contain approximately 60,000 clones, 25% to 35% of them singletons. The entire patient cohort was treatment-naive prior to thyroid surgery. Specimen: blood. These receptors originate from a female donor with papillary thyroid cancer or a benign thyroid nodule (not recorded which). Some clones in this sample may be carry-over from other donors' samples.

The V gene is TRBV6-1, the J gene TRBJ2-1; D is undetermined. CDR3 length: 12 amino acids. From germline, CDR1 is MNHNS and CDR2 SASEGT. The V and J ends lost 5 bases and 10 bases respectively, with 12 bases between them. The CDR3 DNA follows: TGTGCCAGCAGTAGGAAGGGTCAGGAGCAGTTCTTC. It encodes CASSRKGQEQFF.

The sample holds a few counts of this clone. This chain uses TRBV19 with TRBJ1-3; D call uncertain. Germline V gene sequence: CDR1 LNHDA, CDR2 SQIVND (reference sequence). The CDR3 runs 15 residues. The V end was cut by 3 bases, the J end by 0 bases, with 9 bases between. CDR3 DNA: TGTGCCAGTAGTATGCAGTCCAGCTCTGGAAACACCATATATTTT. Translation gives CASSMQSSSGNTIYF.

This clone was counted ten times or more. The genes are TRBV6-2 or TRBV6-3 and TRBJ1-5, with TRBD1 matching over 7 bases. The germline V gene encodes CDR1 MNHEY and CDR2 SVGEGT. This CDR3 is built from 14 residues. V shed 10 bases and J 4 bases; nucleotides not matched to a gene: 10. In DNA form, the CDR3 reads TGTGCCAACAGGGGTTGGACGGGGAATCAGCCCCAGCATTTT. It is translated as CANRGWTGNQPQHF.

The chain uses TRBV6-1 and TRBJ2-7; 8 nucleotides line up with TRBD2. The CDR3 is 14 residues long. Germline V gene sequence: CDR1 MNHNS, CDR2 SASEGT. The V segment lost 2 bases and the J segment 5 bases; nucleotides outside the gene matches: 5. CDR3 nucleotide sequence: TGTGCCAGCAGTGAAAGCGGGGGTTTCGACGAGCAGTACTTC. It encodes CASSESGGFDEQYF.

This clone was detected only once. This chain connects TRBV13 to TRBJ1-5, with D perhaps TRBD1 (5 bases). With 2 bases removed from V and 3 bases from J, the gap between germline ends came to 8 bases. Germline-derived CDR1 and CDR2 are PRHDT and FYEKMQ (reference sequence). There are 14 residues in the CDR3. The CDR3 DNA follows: TGTGCCAGCAGCTTAAAGGGGTCCAATCAGCCCCAGCATTTT. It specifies CASSLKGSNQPQHF. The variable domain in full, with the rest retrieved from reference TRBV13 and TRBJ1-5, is AAGVIQSPRHLIKEKRETATLKCYPIPRHDTVYWYQQGPGQDPQFLISFYEKMQSDKGSIPDRFSAQQFSDYHSELNMSSLELGDSALYFCASSLKGSNQPQHFGDGTRLSIL.

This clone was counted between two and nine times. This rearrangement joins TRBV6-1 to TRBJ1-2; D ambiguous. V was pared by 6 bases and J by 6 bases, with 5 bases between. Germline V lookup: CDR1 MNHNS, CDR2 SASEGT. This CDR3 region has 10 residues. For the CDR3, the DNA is TGTGCCAGCAGGTGGAATGGCTACACCTTC. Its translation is CASRWNGYTF.

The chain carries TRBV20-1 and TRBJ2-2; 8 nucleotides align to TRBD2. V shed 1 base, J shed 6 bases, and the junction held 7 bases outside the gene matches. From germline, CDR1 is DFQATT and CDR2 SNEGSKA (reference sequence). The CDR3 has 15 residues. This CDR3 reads CSARVSGGIAGELFF. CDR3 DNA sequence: TGCAGTGCTAGAGTGTCGGGAGGGATTGCCGGGGAGCTGTTTTTT.

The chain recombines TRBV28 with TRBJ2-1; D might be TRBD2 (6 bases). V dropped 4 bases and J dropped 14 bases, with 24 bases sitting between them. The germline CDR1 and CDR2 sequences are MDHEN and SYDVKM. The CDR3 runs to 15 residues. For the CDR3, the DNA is TGTGCCAGCAGTTCTAGCGTGAGTTTCATTTATGTGAAGTTCTTC. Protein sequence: CASSSSVSFIYVKFF.

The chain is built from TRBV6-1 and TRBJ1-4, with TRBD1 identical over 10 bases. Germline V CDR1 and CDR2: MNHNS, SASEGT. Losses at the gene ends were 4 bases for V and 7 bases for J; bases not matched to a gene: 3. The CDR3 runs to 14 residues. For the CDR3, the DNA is TGTGCCAGCAGTGGGGGACAGGGGAGTGAAAAACTGTTTTTT. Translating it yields CASSGGQGSEKLFF.

CDR3 coding DNA: TGCGCCAGCAGCCATCAGACAGGGGTAAATCAGCCCCAGCATTTT. Translation gives CASSHQTGVNQPQHF. The chain combines TRBV4-1 with TRBJ1-5; TRBD1 aligns across 8 bases. The ends lost 3 bases at V and 4 bases at J; junction bases unmatched: 5. Germline CDR1 MGHRA, CDR2 YSYEKL. This CDR3 has 15 residues.

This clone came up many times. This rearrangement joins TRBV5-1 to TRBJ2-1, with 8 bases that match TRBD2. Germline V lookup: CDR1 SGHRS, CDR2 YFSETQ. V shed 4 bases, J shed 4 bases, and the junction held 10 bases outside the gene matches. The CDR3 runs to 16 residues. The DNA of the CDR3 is TGCGCCAGCAGCCCCCTAGGAGCGGGAGCGTACAATGAGCAGTTCTTC. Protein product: CASSPLGAGAYNEQFF.

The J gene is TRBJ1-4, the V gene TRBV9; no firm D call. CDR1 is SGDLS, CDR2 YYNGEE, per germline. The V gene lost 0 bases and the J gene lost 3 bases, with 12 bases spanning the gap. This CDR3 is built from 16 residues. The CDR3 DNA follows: TGTGCCAGCAGCGTAGGGAGGGCCGGGTCTAATGAAAAACTGTTTTTT. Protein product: CASSVGRAGSNEKLFF. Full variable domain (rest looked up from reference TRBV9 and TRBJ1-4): DSGVTQTPKHLITATGQRVTLRCSPRSGDLSVYWYQQSLDQGLQFLIQYYNGEERAKGNILERFSAQQFPDLHSELNLSSLELGDSALYFCASSVGRAGSNEKLFFGSGTQLSVL.

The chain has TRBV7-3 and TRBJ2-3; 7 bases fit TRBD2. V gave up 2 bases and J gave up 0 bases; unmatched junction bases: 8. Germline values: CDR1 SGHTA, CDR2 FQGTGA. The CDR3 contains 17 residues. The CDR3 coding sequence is TGTGCCAGCAGCTTATCTAGCGGAGACGTTAGCACAGATACGCAGTATTTT. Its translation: CASSLSSGDVSTDTQYF.

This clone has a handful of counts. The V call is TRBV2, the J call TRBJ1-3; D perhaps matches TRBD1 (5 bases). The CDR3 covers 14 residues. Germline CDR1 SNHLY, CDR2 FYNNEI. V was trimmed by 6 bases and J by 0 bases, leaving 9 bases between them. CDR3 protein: CASRPQGSGNTIYF. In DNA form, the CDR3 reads TGTGCCAGCAGACCTCAGGGCTCTGGAAACACCATATATTTT.